This TCR beta chain originates from a study of cytomegalovirus exposure and HLA in healthy donors (dated by TCRdb to about 2017). About the investigation overall: In an earlier analysis of some 550 of the donors, 250 to 350 Gb of sequence data and just under 120 million unique TCR beta sequences from about 179 million T cells were reported. An early release covering some 640 HLA-typed donors comprised 250 to 350 gigabases of sequencing data and around 85 million unique TCR sequences. The genetic ancestry cluster associated with self-reported Caucasian donors included about 81% of the roughly 400 genotyped donors. The aim of the study was to test whether cataloging public T cell receptors could identify signatures of past pathogen exposure. The study used immunosequencing to profile the T cell repertoires of 666 subjects and linked those repertoires to cytomegalovirus serostatus. In addition to the first cohort of about 650 subjects, a separate validation cohort of 120 different subjects was used. High-throughput TCR immunosequencing, statistical association of individual TCRs with disease status, and machine learning were combined to predict cytomegalovirus infection status. To study patterns of TCR occurrence, a later analysis re-analyzed previously published TCR beta repertoires from around 700 donors and added high-resolution HLA genotyping. Rather than drawing on any new phenotypic data, the later analysis identified candidate immune exposures from TCR beta sequences and the way those sequences occurred across donors. An earlier analysis of around 580 of the donors used high-throughput TCR beta sequencing to judge whether each TCR beta V gene segment behaved as functional or pseudogenic. Donor age, sex, ethnicity and CMV serostatus were collected together with the repertoire data. In a later genetic analysis, genome-wide SNP genotypes for about 60% of the 666 donors were used, and that subset was treated as a discovery cohort. All discovery cohort repertoires had been generated using a single sequencing platform. Both class I and class II loci were covered by HLA typing, at four-digit resolution. The number of typed donors differed by locus: about 629-640 for A, B, C, DRB1 and DQB1; approximately 520 for DQA1; around 580 for DPA1; and around 490 for DPB1. Roughly 5 DR-DQ haplotypes were handled as single units for association and clustering, since linkage in the cohort was strong. Among 350 to 400 genotyped donors of the cohort, an average of roughly 240,000 unique TCR beta nucleotide sequences were sequenced per donor, around 18% of them non-productive.

Libraries were constructed by the immunoSEQ multiplex PCR assay. A mixture of 60 forward primers for TCR Vbeta segments and 13 reverse primers for TCR Jbeta segments was used in the multiplex PCR. A multiplex PCR assay on genomic DNA amplified the CDR3 region of rearranged TCR beta genes. Amplified TCR beta libraries were sequenced as 87-base-pair reads on the Illumina HiSeq System. As for the original processing: In a later analysis, some 80 million unique TCR beta chains were counted across the roughly 670 repertoires, and some 10 million of these chains were shared by at least two donors. A nearest-neighbor algorithm error-corrected the raw reads and collapsed the reads into unique sequences, merging closely related sequences to remove PCR and sequencing errors. V, D and J gene segments were assigned by aligning CDR3 sequences to IMGT reference sequences. For a sequence to be retained, a match of at least six nucleotides was required to both a V gene segment and a J gene segment. Rearrangements were classified as productive when the CDR3 lacked stop codons and remained in frame with V and J, and all other rearrangements were classified as non-productive. Following IMGT convention, CDR3 was defined as the stretch from the second conserved V-encoded cysteine up to the conserved J-encoded phenylalanine. Sequences without an unambiguous match to a single V gene segment were excluded from the earlier analysis of a few hundred of the donors. In an earlier analysis of several hundred of the donors, a V segment was called functional when productive rearrangements were above 56.7%, and segregating when the standard deviation between donors exceeded 5%. A statistical classification framework was built for diagnosing cytomegalovirus status from the catalog of TCR beta chain sequences. In a later analysis, V and J genes were assigned by comparing TCR nucleotide sequences against IMGT/GENE-DB human TR gene sequences. A later analysis assigned CDR3 sequences and most-parsimonious VDJ recombination scenarios with the TCRdist pipeline. In a later analysis, each TCR beta chain was defined by its CDR3 amino acid sequence together with its V-gene family, and reads without a unique V-gene family were excluded. In a later analysis, 500 to 650 highly shared, low-generation-probability nucleotide sequences were removed to address suspected cross-contamination and a sequencing artifact. A later analysis calculated a clonal expansion index for each public chain from normalized within-repertoire ranks of inferred template counts. In a later analysis, generation probabilities were computed with a VDJ recombination model fitted to out-of-frame rearrangements, and the resulting probabilities were checked against IGoR. A later analysis scored TCR-TCR, TCR-HLA and TCR-CMV co-occurrence with hypergeometric tests, applying a repertoire-size bias correction to TCR pairs. To estimate false discovery rates, a later analysis permuted the HLA or CMV assignments 20 times. In a later analysis, co-occurring TCRs were grouped using DBSCAN, and TCRdist sequence similarity was added for clustering within HLA-allele-positive subsets. For co-occurrence clustering, repertoires with fewer than 30,000 or more than 120,000 public chains were excluded, along with a handful of repertoires with anomalous nucleotide sharing. Here the immuneACCESS table is served through TCRdb, limited to in-frame sequences with V and J called. Missing clones are a known gap in these copies; in checked studies unresolved V genes cover under half, and the rest lacks a known reason. D and trimming come from the DNA, and the V and J calls and clone size come from that table. In this sample the table shows 150,000 to 200,000 clones, less than 90% of which occur a single time. Nearly 2% of the sample is taken by the ten largest.

In total, just over 650 healthy bone marrow donors made up the cohort. At the time of sampling, every cohort member was nominally healthy, though immune exposures that went unrecorded were likely present. The donor tested CMV seronegative, placing the donor among the 350 or so seronegative members of the cohort. Every donor gave a peripheral blood sample, and the peripheral blood mononuclear cells from that sample were used for TCR beta sequencing. Genomic DNA was extracted from the blood cell samples with the Qiagen DNeasy Blood Extraction Kit. The CDR3 runs 14 residues from the cysteine to the phenylalanine. The kept DNA is CDR3 alone, 42 bases in frame from the first base. The germline V gene supplies CDR1 MDHEN and CDR2 SYDVKM. The V and J ends are trimmed by 10 bases and 2 bases, leaving 14 bases between them. General findings and caveats noted by the study authors: V-gene and J-gene trimming of TCR beta chains was associated with a missense DCLRE1C variant in a later genetic analysis, and the association was replicated in an independent cohort. In a later analysis, HLA-associated TCR beta chains showed more clonal expansion and lower generation probabilities than non-associated chains that were equally common. Across donors, most TCR sequences were observed very rarely, whereas some public TCRs were present in many individuals. In a later genetic analysis, fewer N-insertions in productive TCRs were reported among donors in an Asian-associated ancestry cluster than the approximately 670-donor mean. According to a later analysis, most CMV-associated TCR beta chains appeared to be HLA-restricted, and the HLA associations seemed to be driven largely by CMV exposure. A further reported finding was that TCR beta sequences accurately predicted the HLA-A and HLA-B alleles for most subjects in the first cohort. Strong co-occurrence of HLA alleles, especially DR and DQ, made assigning TCR associations to individual alleles difficult. Correlated functional status among segregating V segments might be attributable to linkage disequilibrium, but an unknown experimental factor could not be ruled out. According to a later analysis, TCR association rates differed among HLA loci, with DRB1 alleles showing the most associated TCRs and HLA-C alleles showing the fewest. In vitro tests confirmed that three of the cytomegalovirus-associated TCR beta chains recognize cytomegalovirus antigens. The classifier was reported to diagnose cytomegalovirus status with high specificity and sensitivity in both the original and validation cohorts. Several of the top co-occurrence clusters appeared to be linked to parvovirus B19, influenza, CMV and Epstein-Barr virus, according to a later analysis. The study listed approximately 150 TCR beta chains as associated with cytomegalovirus. A cluster of highly shared sequence variants was judged likely to be a technical artifact of the sequencing pipeline. A later analysis associated about 18,000 TCR beta sequences with specific HLA alleles at a false discovery rate of 0.05. The only immune exposure information available for the cohort was CMV serostatus. In an earlier analysis of about 600 of the donors, most TCR beta V segments appeared in productive rearrangements about 87% or about 30% of the time, broadly matching IMGT annotations. Because counts were too low, approximately 15 rarely observed V segments, including chromosome 9 orphons, were excluded from the earlier analysis of several hundred of the donors. The authors suggested that the approach could potentially be generalized to other disease states and immunological phenotypes. Because HLA typing was unavailable for some donors at each locus, only the typed subset was used in association tests. Only TCR beta chains were sequenced in this cohort, and the absence of alpha or paired-chain data limited detectable features. Presence/absence analyses assumed roughly uniform sequencing depth across donors, an assumption that may not hold. The 87-base-pair reads could not distinguish some IMGT-functional V segments, including TRBV6-2 and TRBV6-3, so those segments were excluded.

Comments on this clone: Its antigen is unknown. No base qualities exist here, and no much larger clone lies one base off it.

This clonotype originated in a woman aged 18-29 years in good health and CMV-seronegative. The sequence is built from TRBV28 and TRBJ1-4, and TRBD1 may be the D gene, going by 5 matching bases. The sample consisted of PBMCs. Here the CDR3 is given as CATQYGGTNEKLFF. In nucleotide form, the sequence is TGTGCCACCCAATATGGGGGGACTAATGAAAAACTGTTTTTT.